The present entry profiles one T cell receptor (beta chain) with its context. The CDR3 runs 14 residues. Germline V gives CDR1 LGHDT, CDR2 YNNKEL (reference sequence). V lost 4 bases, J lost 2 bases, and 4 bases stayed unmatched. These data are taken from a study of blood T cell repertoires in COVID-19. The assay was immunoSEQ multiplex PCR, and TCRdb's table has in-frame clones only and misses some. Found here are about 83,000 clones, 70% to 90% of them singletons; the top ten hold approximately 5.1%. The TCR comes from a man between 60 and 75 years old with acute or convalescent COVID-19. The chain joins TRBV3-1 (or the pseudogene TRBV3-2) to TRBJ1-1, with 7 bases aligning to TRBD1. The material sequenced was peripheral blood. The CDR3 spells CASSLQGTNTEAFF. CDR3 nucleotides: TGTGCCAGCAGCCTACAGGGGACCAACACTGAAGCTTTCTTT.